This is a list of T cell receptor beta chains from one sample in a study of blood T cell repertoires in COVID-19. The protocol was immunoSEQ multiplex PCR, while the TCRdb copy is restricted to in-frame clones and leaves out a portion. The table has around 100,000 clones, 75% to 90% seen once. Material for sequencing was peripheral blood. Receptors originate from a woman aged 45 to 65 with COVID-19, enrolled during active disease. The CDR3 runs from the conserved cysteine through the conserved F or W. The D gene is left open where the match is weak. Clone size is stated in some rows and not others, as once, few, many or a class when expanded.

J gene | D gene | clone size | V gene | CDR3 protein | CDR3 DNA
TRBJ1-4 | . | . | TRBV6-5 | CASSYSQGLTQLFF | TGTGCCAGCAGTTACTCACAGGGCCTTACGCAACTGTTTTTT
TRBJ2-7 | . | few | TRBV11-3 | CASSGQSSYEQYF | TGTGCCAGCAGTGGACAGTCCTCCTACGAGCAGTACTTC
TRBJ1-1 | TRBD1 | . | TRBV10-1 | CAGQGARTTEAFF | TGCGCCGGGCAGGGGGCTAGAACCACTGAAGCTTTCTTT
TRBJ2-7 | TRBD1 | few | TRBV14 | CASSRTGGLSYEQYF | TGTGCCAGCAGCCGCACAGGGGGCTTGTCCTACGAGCAGTACTTC
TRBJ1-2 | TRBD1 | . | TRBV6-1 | CASSDRQGPNYGYTF | TGTGCCAGCAGTGACAGACAGGGGCCGAACTATGGCTACACCTTC
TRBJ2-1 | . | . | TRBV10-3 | CAISPRDGGENEQFF | TGTGCCATCAGCCCCCGGGACGGAGGGGAGAATGAGCAGTTCTTC
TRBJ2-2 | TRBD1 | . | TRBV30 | CAGQGANTGELFF | TGTGCCGGACAGGGCGCGAACACCGGGGAGCTGTTTTTT
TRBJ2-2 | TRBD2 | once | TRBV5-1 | CASSSGLAGGRNTGELFF | TGCGCCAGCAGCTCCGGACTAGCGGGGGGGCGGAACACCGGGGAGCTGTTTTTT
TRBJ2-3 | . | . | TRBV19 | CASSLGTRVTDTQYF | TGTGCCAGTAGTTTGGGGACAAGGGTCACAGATACGCAGTATTTT
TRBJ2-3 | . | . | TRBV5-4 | CASSSGVSDTQYF | TGTGCCAGCAGCTCGGGGGTTTCAGATACGCAGTATTTT
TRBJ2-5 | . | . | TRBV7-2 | CASSRRREETQYF | TGTGCCAGCAGCCGACGGAGGGAAGAGACCCAGTACTTC
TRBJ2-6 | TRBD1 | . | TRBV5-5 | CASSLRQGAPGANVLTF | TGTGCCAGCAGCTTACGACAGGGGGCCCCCGGGGCCAACGTCCTGACTTTC
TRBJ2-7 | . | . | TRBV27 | CASRQSDEQYF | TGTGCCAGCAGACAGTCGGACGAGCAGTACTTC
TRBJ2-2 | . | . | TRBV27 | CASRAGTQNTGELFF | TGTGCCAGCAGAGCCGGGACTCAGAACACCGGGGAGCTGTTTTTT
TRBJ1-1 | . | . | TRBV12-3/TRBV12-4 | CASSFRTEAFF | TGTGCCAGCAGTTTCCGGACTGAAGCTTTCTTT
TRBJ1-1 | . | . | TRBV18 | CASSPRGLGPEAFF | TGTGCCAGCTCACCAAGGGGCTTGGGGCCTGAAGCTTTCTTT
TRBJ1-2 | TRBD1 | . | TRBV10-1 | CASTRDRGFYGYTF | TGCGCCAGCACCCGGGACAGGGGGTTTTATGGCTACACCTTC
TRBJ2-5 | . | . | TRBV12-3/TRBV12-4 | CASSLIGGETQYF | TGTGCCAGCAGTTTAATAGGAGGTGAGACCCAGTACTTC
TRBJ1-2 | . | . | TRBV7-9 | CASSLGSGYGYTF | TGTGCCAGCAGCTTAGGCTCGGGGTATGGCTACACCTTC
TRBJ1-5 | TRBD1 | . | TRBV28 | CASSARQGGQPQHF | TGTGCCAGCAGTGCCCGACAGGGGGGTCAGCCCCAGCATTTT
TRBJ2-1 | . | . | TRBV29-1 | CSAEGLLEGQFF | TGCAGCGCTGAGGGCCTACTAGAGGGGCAGTTCTTC
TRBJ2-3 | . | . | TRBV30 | CAWSTTGNGSF | TGTGCCTGGAGTACCACAGGGAACGGATCCTTT
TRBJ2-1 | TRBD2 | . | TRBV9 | CASSLGLAEYNEQFF | TGTGCCAGCAGCCTTGGACTAGCGGAGTACAATGAGCAGTTCTTC
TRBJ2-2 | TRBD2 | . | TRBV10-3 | CAITQLAGANTGELFF | TGTGCCATCACTCAACTAGCGGGAGCTAACACCGGGGAGCTGTTTTTT
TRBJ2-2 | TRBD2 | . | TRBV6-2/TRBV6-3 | CASSSGGVTSDTGELFF | TGTGCCAGCAGTTCGGGGGGGGTTACGAGTGACACCGGGGAGCTGTTTTTT
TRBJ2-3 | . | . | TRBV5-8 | CASSPRTRISTDTQYF | TGTGCCAGCAGCCCGCGTACTAGGATTTCCACAGATACGCAGTATTTT
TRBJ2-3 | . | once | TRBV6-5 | CASSYREATDTQYF | TGTGCCAGCAGTTACAGGGAGGCCACAGATACGCAGTATTTT
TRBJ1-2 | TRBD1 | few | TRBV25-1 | CASSETGQGIGYTF | TGTGCCAGCAGTGAAACGGGACAGGGTATCGGCTACACCTTC
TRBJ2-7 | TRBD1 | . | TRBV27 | CASSFGDRGPVSVYEQYF | TGTGCCAGCAGTTTCGGTGACAGGGGGCCAGTTAGTGTCTACGAGCAGTACTTC
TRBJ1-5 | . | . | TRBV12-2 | CASRSYTGHYSNQPQHF | TGTGCAAGTCGCTCCTATACTGGACACTATAGCAATCAGCCCCAGCATTTT
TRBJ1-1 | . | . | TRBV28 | CASSPAGGAPEAFF | TGTGCCAGCAGCCCGGCCGGAGGGGCGCCTGAAGCTTTCTTT
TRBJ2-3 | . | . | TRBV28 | CASSYESTDTQYF | TGTGCCAGCAGTTACGAGTCCACAGATACGCAGTATTTT
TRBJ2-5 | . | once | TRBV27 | CASSLGGRETQYF | TGTGCCAGCAGTTTAGGGGGCCGGGAGACCCAGTACTTC
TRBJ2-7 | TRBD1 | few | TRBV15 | CATSAPGQGGYEQYF | TGTGCCACCAGCGCCCCGGGACAGGGGGGCTACGAGCAGTACTTC
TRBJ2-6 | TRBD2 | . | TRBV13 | CASSLRAGFSGANVLTF | TGTGCCAGCAGCTTAAGAGCGGGATTCTCTGGGGCCAACGTCCTGACTTTC
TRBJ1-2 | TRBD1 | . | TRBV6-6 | CASRSGTENYGYTF | TGTGCCAGCAGATCCGGGACAGAGAACTATGGCTACACCTTC
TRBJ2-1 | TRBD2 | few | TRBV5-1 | CASSVSGGAGNEQFF | TGCGCCAGCAGCGTTAGCGGGGGGGCTGGGAATGAGCAGTTCTTC
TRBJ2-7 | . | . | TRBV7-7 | CASSLFPEEQYF | TGTGCTAGCAGCTTATTCCCGGAGGAGCAGTACTTC
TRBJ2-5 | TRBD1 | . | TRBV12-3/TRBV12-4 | CASRGQGQGTQYF | TGTGCCAGCAGGGGACAGGGACAAGGGACCCAGTACTTC
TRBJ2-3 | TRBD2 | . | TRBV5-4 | CASSLGGAGGPFDTQYF | TGTGCCAGCAGCTTGGGAGGAGCGGGGGGGCCGTTCGATACGCAGTATTTT
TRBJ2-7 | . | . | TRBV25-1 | CASSARGWTYEQYF | TGTGCCAGCAGCGCACGGGGGTGGACCTACGAGCAGTACTTC
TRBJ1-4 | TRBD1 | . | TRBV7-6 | CASSSLTGANEKLFF | TGTGCCAGCAGCTCGCTGACAGGGGCTAATGAAAAACTGTTTTTT
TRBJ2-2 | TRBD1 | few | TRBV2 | CASSERQGIGELFF | TGTGCCAGCAGTGAACGACAGGGCATCGGGGAGCTGTTTTTT
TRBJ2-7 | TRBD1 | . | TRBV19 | CASSIGLGQTISYEQYF | TGTGCCAGTAGTATAGGGCTGGGACAGACTATTTCCTACGAGCAGTACTTC
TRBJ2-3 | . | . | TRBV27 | CASSLSTGTDTQYF | TGTGCCAGCAGTTTAAGTACGGGGACAGATACGCAGTATTTT
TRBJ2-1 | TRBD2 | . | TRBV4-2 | CASSQELASEQFF | TGTGCCAGCAGCCAAGAACTAGCGAGCGAGCAGTTCTTC
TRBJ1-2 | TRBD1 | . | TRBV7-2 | CASSLGVRGPDYGYTF | TGTGCCAGCAGCTTAGGAGTCAGGGGGCCTGACTATGGCTACACCTTC
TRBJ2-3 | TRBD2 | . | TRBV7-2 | CASSLSLAGAWDTQYF | TGTGCCAGCAGCTTATCTCTAGCGGGGGCCTGGGATACGCAGTATTTT
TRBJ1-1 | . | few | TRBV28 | CASSSAGDTEAFF | TGTGCCAGCAGCTCTGCAGGGGACACTGAAGCTTTCTTT
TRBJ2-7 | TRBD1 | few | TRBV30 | CAWSRGTVTYEQYF | TGTGCCTGGAGTAGGGGGACAGTCACCTACGAGCAGTACTTC